The next 23 T cell receptor beta chains were all read from a single sample in a study of blood T cells in healthy people across ages. A second roughly 6 to 12 cycle PCR used barcoded and J-beta primers. TCRdb recomputed calls from the 5' RACE reads with MiXCR, one row per CDR3 protein. Of roughly 1.5 million distinct CDR3 sequences listed, about 42% are singletons. The sample was blood. These TCRs come from a woman between 18 and 29 years old in good health.

CDR3 in DNA: TGCAGTGCCCGCAGGACAGGACCCAAAGAGACCCAGTACTTC. Protein product: CSARRTGPKETQYF. This chain connects TRBV20-1 to TRBJ2-5; 7 nucleotides match TRBD1. V shed 6 bases and J 3 bases; nucleotides not matched to a gene: 10. This CDR3 has 14 amino acids. Per the germline V gene, CDR1 is DFQATT and CDR2 is SNEGSKA (reference sequence).

The chain uses TRBV29-1 and TRBJ2-7; D may be TRBD1 or TRBD2 (5 bases each). The CDR3 loop spans 13 amino acids. Looked up from germline, CDR1 is SQVTM and CDR2 is ANQGSEA. Trimming removed 6 bases at V and 7 bases at J, with 19 bases between. Written as DNA, the CDR3 is TGCAGCGTCCCCTTCGGGGCCCAAAATGAGCAGTACTTC. Translation: CSVPFGAQNEQYF.

This chain connects TRBV6-2 or TRBV6-3 to TRBJ2-3, with D possibly matching TRBD2 (6 bases). Germline V gene lookup returns CDR1 MNHEY and CDR2 SVGEGT. Trimming shortened V by 2 bases and J by 11 bases, and 14 bases separated the two germline ends. The CDR3 has 13 amino acids. CDR3 bases: TGTGCCAGCAGTTACGGGGGGACGCGGGGGCAGTATTTT. Its translation is CASSYGGTRGQYF.

This clonotype was observed once. This CDR3 is CSARSPRLTPYEQYF. In DNA form, the CDR3 reads TGCAGTGCCCGTTCACCGAGACTAACCCCCTACGAGCAGTACTTC. The chain is built from TRBV20-1 and TRBJ2-7, with D possibly being TRBD2 (5 bases). V was shortened by 6 bases and J by 2 bases, with 20 bases between the two germline ends. Germline loops: CDR1 DFQATT, CDR2 SNEGSKA (reference sequence). The CDR3 totals 15 residues.

The gene calls are TRBV28 and TRBJ2-3; D possibly corresponds to TRBD1 (6 bases). The germline V gene has CDR1 MDHEN and CDR2 SYDVKM. This CDR3 region has 12 residues. Trimming took off 6 bases at V and 6 bases at J, with 10 bases between the two ends. CDR3 sequence: CASRDSSDTQYF. As DNA, the CDR3 is TGTGCCAGCAGGGACAGTTCGGATACGCAGTATTTT.

This clonotype was recorded a few times. The chain has TRBV20-1 and TRBJ2-7, with D perhaps matching TRBD2 (5 bases). Per the germline V gene, CDR1 is DFQATT and CDR2 is SNEGSKA (reference sequence). Trimming shortened V by 3 bases and J by 3 bases, and 9 bases separated the two germline ends. The length of the CDR3 is 12 residues. The CDR3 DNA sequence: TGCAGTGCTAGTCGGGAATTCTACGAGCAGTACTTC. Protein: CSASREFYEQYF.

A few counts support this clonotype. The CDR3, as DNA: TGCAGCGTTGATACGGACAGGGTAACCCACGAGCAGTACTTC. Translation gives CSVDTDRVTHEQYF. The chain carries TRBV29-1 and TRBJ2-7, with 8 positions matching TRBD1. The CDR3 totals 14 residues. CDR1 is SQVTM and CDR2 is ANQGSEA in the germline V gene. V was pared by 3 bases and J by 5 bases, with 9 bases of the junction left unmatched.

The genes are TRBV2 and TRBJ1-5; 8 bases fit TRBD1. CDR3 size: 14 residues. CDR1 and CDR2 (germline): SNHLY, FYNNEI. V trimming: 5 bases; J trimming: 6 bases; junction bases outside the gene matches: 6. The CDR3 region has the DNA TGTGCCAGCAGTTCTCGGACAGGGACTCAGCCCCAGCATTTT. Its translation: CASSSRTGTQPQHF.

The V call is TRBV27, the J call TRBJ2-2, with a possible D match to TRBD2 (6 bases). V lost 5 bases and J 5 bases, leaving 15 bases between the germline ends. There are 15 residues in the CDR3. Germline CDR1 is MNHEY and CDR2 is SMNVEV (reference sequence). CDR3 sequence reads: CASSVQGGLTGELFF. For the CDR3, the DNA is TGTGCCAGCAGTGTGCAGGGAGGTCTGACCGGGGAGCTGTTTTTT.

This clonotype was observed a handful of times. The gene calls are TRBV7-2 and TRBJ2-1; D not resolved. V gave up 4 bases and J gave up 10 bases, with 14 bases separating them. Looked up from germline, CDR1 is SGHTA and CDR2 is FQGNSA. CDR3 length: 13 residues. The CDR3 DNA reads as TGTGCCAGCAGCTACCCCAACAAGGCGGAGCAGTTCTTC. Translated: CASSYPNKAEQFF.

V usage is TRBV4-1 and J usage is TRBJ1-3; 10 nucleotides agree with TRBD1. The J segment lost 7 bases and the V segment lost 0 bases, leaving 3 bases of the junction unmatched. The CDR3 extends over 15 amino acids. CDR1 is MGHRA, CDR2 YSYEKL, per germline. In DNA, the CDR3 is TGCGCCAGCAGCCAAGACTCGGACAGGGGGAACACCATATATTTT. The encoded protein is CASSQDSDRGNTIYF.

V gene TRBV12-3 or TRBV12-4 combines with J gene TRBJ2-6, with D uncertain. Trimming shortened V by 10 bases and J by 0 bases, and 7 bases separated the two germline ends. The CDR3 has 13 amino acids. The CDR3 here is CATGLSGANVLTF. CDR3 in DNA: TGTGCCACCGGCCTCTCTGGGGCCAACGTCCTGACTTTC.

This chain uses TRBV4-1 with TRBJ2-5; TRBD2 agrees at 9 bases. Germline V gene sequence: CDR1 MGHRA, CDR2 YSYEKL. V was clipped by 1 base and J by 11 bases; unmatched bases: 14. The CDR3 spans 16 residues. The CDR3 bases are TGCGCCAGCAGCCAAGTCGTAGCGGGGGATCCTAATGAGCAGTACTTC. It translates to CASSQVVAGDPNEQYF.

This clonotype was seen more than once but under ten times. The chain has TRBV2 and TRBJ1-2, with 10 positions matching TRBD1. CDR1 and CDR2 from the germline V gene are SNHLY and FYNNEI. V trimming: 7 bases; J trimming: 6 bases; junction bases outside the gene matches: 11. This CDR3 is built from 15 residues. The CDR3 nucleotides are TGTGCCAGCACCGAGGGACCCGGGACAGGGGATGGCTACACCTTC. Translated: CASTEGPGTGDGYTF.

The V and J genes are TRBV27 and TRBJ2-7, with 7 bases identical to TRBD2. Germline trimming cut 3 bases from V and 7 bases from J; bases unmatched to any gene: 9. This CDR3 has 14 amino acids. The germline V gene encodes CDR1 MNHEY and CDR2 SMNVEV (reference sequence). DNA for the CDR3: TGTGCCAGCAGTTTTGCAGGGTACGGGAGGGAGCAGTACTTC. Protein: CASSFAGYGREQYF.

This clonotype came up a few times. The chain uses TRBV7-2 and TRBJ2-4; 12 bases line up with TRBD1. The CDR3 runs 18 residues. V was clipped by 5 bases and J by 5 bases; unmatched bases: 13. CDR1 and CDR2 (germline): SGHTA, FQGNSA. The CDR3 nucleotides read TGTGCCAGCAGCATAGGCTCGGGGACAGGGGGCCTGGAAAACATTCAGTACTTC. As protein: CASSIGSGTGGLENIQYF.

This chain links TRBV27 with TRBJ2-3; 7 bases fit TRBD2. The CDR3 is made up of 14 amino acids. The V gene's germline CDR1 is MNHEY and CDR2 SMNVEV (reference sequence). The ends lost 7 bases at V and 6 bases at J; junction bases unmatched: 10. CDR3 DNA: TGTGCCAGCAATCTTGGGGGGGGAATGGATACGCAGTATTTT. Residues: CASNLGGGMDTQYF.

The chain recombines TRBV10-3 with TRBJ2-4; D not certain. This CDR3 region has 14 residues. Trimming shortened V by 2 bases and J by 0 bases, and 5 bases separated the two germline ends. CDR1 is ENHRY and CDR2 is SYGVKD in the germline V gene. CDR3 protein: CAISETEAKNIQYF. The CDR3 coding sequence is TGTGCCATCAGTGAGACGGAAGCCAAAAACATTCAGTACTTC.

This chain connects TRBV3-1 to TRBJ2-1; 7 bases fit TRBD2. This CDR3 is built from 16 residues. V dropped 3 bases and J dropped 0; count of bases not matched to a gene: 5. Per the germline V gene, CDR1 is LGHDT and CDR2 is YNNKEL (reference sequence). In DNA, the CDR3 is TGTGCCAGCAGCCACGGGCGGGGGAGCTCCTACAATGAGCAGTTCTTC. Translating it yields CASSHGRGSSYNEQFF.

This clonotype was found many times. The chain has TRBV10-3 and TRBJ2-3; the match to TRBD2 covers 7 bases. Germline CDR1 reads ENHRY; CDR2 reads SYGVKD. Trimming removed 8 bases from V and 3 bases from J; junction bases left unmatched: 5. The CDR3 contains 13 residues. In DNA form, the CDR3 reads TGTGCCATCTCCGGGACTACAACAGATACGCAGTATTTT. It yields the protein CAISGTTTDTQYF.

V usage is TRBV4-1 and J usage is TRBJ2-7; possible D gene TRBD1, 6 bases. Germline loops: CDR1 MGHRA, CDR2 YSYEKL. The V gene lost 2 bases and the J gene lost 0 bases, with 8 bases spanning the gap. The CDR3 runs to 14 residues. The CDR3 is CASSQQDSSYEQYF. The CDR3 DNA reads TGCGCCAGCAGCCAACAGGACAGCTCCTACGAGCAGTACTTC.

The chain links TRBV12-5 to TRBJ2-5, with 8 bases aligning to TRBD2. The CDR3 length is 17 residues. J was trimmed by 2 bases and V by 0 bases; bases with no gene match: 8. Per germline, CDR1 LGHNT and CDR2 FRNRAP. CDR3 nucleotide sequence: TGTGCTAGTGGTTTGGTACGGATAGCGGGACCTCAAGAGACCCAGTACTTC. As protein: CASGLVRIAGPQETQYF.

The sample holds a few counts of this clonotype. The rearrangement links TRBV20-1 to TRBJ2-7; D remains unclear. This CDR3 has 14 amino acids. V lost 3 bases and J lost 0, with 12 bases in between. The germline V gene encodes CDR1 DFQATT and CDR2 SNEGSKA (reference sequence). The CDR3 region has the DNA TGCAGTGCTAGTACCCGGACCAGCTCCTACGAGCAGTACTTC. Its translation: CSASTRTSSYEQYF.